The rows below give T cell receptor beta chains drawn from one sample of a study of blood T cell repertoires in COVID-19. The protocol was immunoSEQ multiplex PCR, while the TCRdb copy is restricted to in-frame clones and leaves out a portion. Found here are 150,000 or so clones, about 82% of them singletons; the top ten hold approximately 7%. The sequencing sample was made of peripheral blood. The receptors were gathered from a man aged 50-59 years with active or convalescent COVID-19. The CDR3 runs from the conserved cysteine through the conserved F or W. The order of the fields is D gene, clone size, V gene, J gene, CDR3 protein, CDR3 DNA. A D gene is named only where the DNA matches it firmly. Clone size is shown for a subset of rows, as once, few, many or a class of expanded clone.

D gene: -
clone size: -
V gene: TRBV6-6
J gene: TRBJ2-6
CDR3 protein: CASSRPTRSSGANVLTF
CDR3 DNA: TGTGCCAGCAGCCGACCCACACGGAGCTCTGGGGCCAACGTCCTGACTTTC

D gene: -
clone size: -
V gene: TRBV24-1
J gene: TRBJ2-5
CDR3 protein: CATSDSSGGETQYF
CDR3 DNA: TGTGCCACCAGTGATTCGTCGGGTGGGGAGACCCAGTACTTC

D gene: TRBD1
clone size: -
V gene: TRBV11-3
J gene: TRBJ2-7
CDR3 protein: CASSLEAWGTGYEQYF
CDR3 DNA: TGTGCCAGCAGCTTAGAGGCTTGGGGGACAGGCTACGAGCAGTACTTC

D gene: -
clone size: -
V gene: TRBV14
J gene: TRBJ2-6
CDR3 protein: CASSLQGSGANVLTF
CDR3 DNA: TGTGCCAGCAGCCTGCAGGGGAGTGGGGCCAACGTCCTGACTTTC

D gene: TRBD1
clone size: -
V gene: TRBV27
J gene: TRBJ2-7
CDR3 protein: CASSLSQTGVNSYEQYF
CDR3 DNA: TGTGCCAGCAGTTTATCACAAACAGGGGTGAACTCCTACGAGCAGTACTTC

D gene: TRBD1
clone size: few
V gene: TRBV19
J gene: TRBJ1-5
CDR3 protein: CASSIGGQGFQPQHF
CDR3 DNA: TGTGCCAGTAGTATAGGCGGACAGGGTTTTCAGCCCCAGCATTTT

D gene: -
clone size: -
V gene: TRBV21-1
J gene: TRBJ2-4
CDR3 protein: CASSKRTHGHDTKNIQYF
CDR3 DNA: TGTGCCAGCAGCAAACGGACACACGGACACGATACCAAAAACATTCAGTACTTC

D gene: -
clone size: -
V gene: TRBV6-2/TRBV6-3
J gene: TRBJ1-2
CDR3 protein: CASSYFQGGGYTF
CDR3 DNA: TGTGCCAGCAGTTACTTTCAGGGTGGAGGCTACACCTTC

D gene: TRBD1
clone size: -
V gene: TRBV5-6
J gene: TRBJ1-6
CDR3 protein: CASSKDRVSPPLHF
CDR3 DNA: TGTGCCAGCAGCAAGGACAGGGTGTCCCCTCCCCTCCACTTT

D gene: -
clone size: -
V gene: TRBV7-3
J gene: TRBJ1-1
CDR3 protein: CASSLRKTRNTEAFF
CDR3 DNA: TGTGCCAGCAGCTTACGTAAGACAAGGAACACTGAAGCTTTCTTT

D gene: -
clone size: once
V gene: TRBV7-2
J gene: TRBJ2-7
CDR3 protein: CASSFGLIYEQYF
CDR3 DNA: TGTGCCAGCAGCTTTGGACTTATCTACGAGCAGTACTTC

D gene: -
clone size: -
V gene: TRBV24-1
J gene: TRBJ2-2
CDR3 protein: CATSDFSRDTGELFF
CDR3 DNA: TGTGCCACCAGTGATTTCTCGCGGGACACCGGGGAGCTGTTTTTT

D gene: -
clone size: -
V gene: TRBV3-1/TRBV3-2
J gene: TRBJ2-7
CDR3 protein: CASSQAPARGEQYF
CDR3 DNA: TGTGCCAGCAGCCAAGCCCCGGCTAGGGGCGAGCAGTACTTC

D gene: -
clone size: -
V gene: TRBV7-2
J gene: TRBJ2-2
CDR3 protein: CASSLLTAIYTGELFF
CDR3 DNA: TGTGCCAGCAGCTTATTGACAGCGATTTACACCGGGGAGCTGTTTTTT

D gene: TRBD1
clone size: -
V gene: TRBV19
J gene: TRBJ2-7
CDR3 protein: CASSLTGTGYEQYF
CDR3 DNA: TGTGCCAGTAGTTTAACCGGGACAGGGTATGAGCAGTACTTC

D gene: TRBD1
clone size: -
V gene: TRBV6-5
J gene: TRBJ1-4
CDR3 protein: CASRTYRGDEKLFF
CDR3 DNA: TGTGCCAGCAGAACTTACAGGGGTGATGAAAAACTGTTTTTT

D gene: TRBD1
clone size: -
V gene: TRBV7-6
J gene: TRBJ2-6
CDR3 protein: CASSRKTGSLSGANVLTF
CDR3 DNA: TGTGCCAGCAGCCGAAAGACAGGGTCCCTCTCTGGGGCCAACGTCCTGACTTTC

D gene: -
clone size: -
V gene: TRBV27
J gene: TRBJ1-2
CDR3 protein: CASSFQGRDGYGYTF
CDR3 DNA: TGTGCCAGCAGTTTCCAGGGCAGGGATGGCTATGGCTACACCTTC

D gene: TRBD1
clone size: -
V gene: TRBV18
J gene: TRBJ1-1
CDR3 protein: CASSRTGDTEAFF
CDR3 DNA: TGTGCCAGCTCACGGACAGGGGATACTGAAGCTTTCTTT

D gene: -
clone size: -
V gene: TRBV7-2
J gene: TRBJ2-7
CDR3 protein: CASSLISSSAYEQYF
CDR3 DNA: TGTGCCAGCAGCCTAATCAGTAGCAGCGCCTACGAGCAGTACTTC

D gene: TRBD1
clone size: few
V gene: TRBV7-2
J gene: TRBJ2-7
CDR3 protein: CASSPQGARGEQYF
CDR3 DNA: TGTGCCAGCAGCCCACAGGGGGCCCGGGGCGAGCAGTACTTC

D gene: -
clone size: -
V gene: TRBV9
J gene: TRBJ2-2
CDR3 protein: CASSVDGLGLYTGELFF
CDR3 DNA: TGTGCCAGCAGCGTAGATGGGCTGGGACTTTACACCGGGGAGCTGTTTTTT

D gene: -
clone size: -
V gene: TRBV29-1
J gene: TRBJ1-1
CDR3 protein: CSAWVVRGTEAFF
CDR3 DNA: TGCAGCGCGTGGGTGGTAAGGGGAACTGAAGCTTTCTTT

D gene: TRBD2
clone size: -
V gene: TRBV11-2
J gene: TRBJ2-4
CDR3 protein: CASSPRAGGSWNIQYF
CDR3 DNA: TGTGCCAGCAGCCCTCGGGCGGGGGGGTCCTGGAACATTCAGTACTTC

D gene: -
clone size: once
V gene: TRBV5-1
J gene: TRBJ2-5
CDR3 protein: CASSSTPSYQETQYF
CDR3 DNA: TGCGCCAGCAGTTCGACTCCCTCGTACCAAGAGACCCAGTACTTC